The sequence of this T cell receptor (beta chain) was determined in a study of T-cell reconstitution after alpha-beta-depleted transplantation in children (dated by TCRdb to 2015 to 2016). Turning to the overall study: Using TCR repertoire profiling, the study followed T-cell immune reconstitution in a quantitative way in children after TCRalphabeta/CD19-depleted allogeneic hematopoietic cell transplantation. What the research found in general, with its limitations: Over subsequent months, a decline in hyperexpanded clone frequencies was noted, and after one year, T-cell counts and TCRbeta diversity were mostly ascribed to newly produced T cells. About two months after transplant, the apparently early recovery of alphabetaT-cell counts reportedly depended on just several hundred clones that had expanded rapidly and came from non-depleted graft cells. The high TCRbeta diversity at day 60 in some patients was ascribed to recipient T cells and intrathymic progenitors that had survived conditioning.

V and J lose 5 bases and 2 bases, and a span of 9 bases separates them. The cysteine opens and the phenylalanine closes a CDR3 of 12 amino acids. This entry keeps only the CDR3 DNA: 36 bases, framed from base 1. CDR1 is given as DFQATT and CDR2 as SNEGSKA, both from the germline V gene (reference sequence). The library was prepared using PCR. Data came from an Illumina HiSeq 2500. TCR libraries were prepared with molecular barcoding, using unique molecular identifiers to normalize TCRbeta repertoire quantification. TCRdb reworked the public reads: Q25 trimming with fastp, MiXCR clone assembly, productive beta chains retained. CDR3 protein duplicates are merged, each entry listing the most common genes and DNA. In this sample the table shows roughly 300,000 distinct CDR3 sequences, 9.5% to 13% of which occur a single time. The ten largest clones take up 23% of the sample. The meaning of the sample's treatment or condition label: allogeneic hematopoietic cell transplantation with graft depleted of TCRalphabeta T cells and CD19 B cells. The children who served as transplant recipients had been given grafts of TCRalphabeta/CD19-depleted allogeneic hematopoietic cells.

This clonotype has at least ten counts. Its antigen specificity is not known. Base quality data are lacking; no much larger clone is found one base away. Recombination connected TRBV20-1 to TRBJ2-5; a tentative D match to TRBD2 spans 5 bases. This TCR derives from a male patient aged 2 to 10 who had a stem cell transplant for chronic granulomatous disease, so the T cells may come from the graft donor. Source: peripheral blood, taken 180 days after TCRalphabeta/CD19-depleted stem cell transplant. The CDR3 protein: CSAGTRQETQYF. The base sequence is TGCAGTGCTGGCACTAGGCAAGAGACCCAGTACTTC.